This TCR beta chain appears in the sequencing data of a study of shared clonotypes between healthy human individuals (dated by TCRdb to between 2020 and 2021). Study-level background: Two women and a few men aged 18 to 49 years were included in the cohort. For each donor, CD4 naive and CD4 memory were each run on three plates, CD8 naive on two plates, and CD8 memory on one plate. To estimate repertoire size and how much clonotype sharing occurs between individuals, the study deeply sequenced the blood TCR repertoires of roughly 5 healthy adults. To increase sequencing depth and limit assay-specific biases, different laboratories used diverse techniques to prepare libraries and sequence TCR repertoires. Each donor's leukapheresis produced roughly between roughly 0.85 and 10 billion PBMCs. The study at large found these results: Naive subsets generally had larger estimated clonotype richness than memory subsets. Compared with non-shared clonotypes, clonotypes shared by all four sorted-subset donors had higher generation probabilities. Pairwise subsampling led to the expectation that sequencing depth would affect the degree of clonotype sharing among donors. Rarefaction of sorted-subset datasets indicated incomplete sequencing despite the large sequencing depth. Sharing across a few donors was observed for roughly 5.4% of naive CD4, around 3.5% of naive CD8, roughly 2.4% of memory CD4, and about 0.38% of memory CD8 clonotypes. The genetic and exposure-history diversity represented was limited by the small number of donors. Only blood was sampled, and tissue TCR repertoires likely differ from those in blood.

Using the deep immunoSEQ assay, TCR CDR3 regions were amplified from genomic DNA by multiplex PCR. Genomic DNA extracted from each cell subset was distributed evenly over all wells of several immunoSEQ 96-well plates, and each plate served as one replicate. For sorted subsets, approximately 200 ng of genomic DNA, equivalent to about 30,000 T cell genomes, went into each replicate PCR. Purified libraries were measured with a Qubit 3.0 fluorometer, size-checked on a Bioanalyzer 2100, and measured again with the KAPA Library Quantification kit. Every immunoSEQ 96-well plate was sequenced on a dedicated single-read 150-cycle Illumina NextSeq 550 flow cell. For the original study's pipeline: Because the immunoSEQ output included only junctional sequences and no quality scores, the filtering could not be the same as the filtering used for full-length reads. Sequences were annotated with PyIR, a Python wrapper for IgBLAST v1.9, using IMGT germline references to assign V/J genes and CDR3. Reads with weak V/J assignments (E-value above 1e-6), missing CDR3, stop codons, out-of-frame junctions, or ambiguous translated residues were removed. V3J clonotypes were defined by identical inferred V gene, J gene, and CDR3 amino acid sequence. Percentage overlap between repertoires was calculated by dividing the number of shared unique clonotypes by the size of the smaller repertoire. Three approaches were used to assess repertoire richness: RTK rarefaction, the Chao1 estimator, and Recon v2.1 estimates of unobserved clonotypes. For all TCRbeta clonotypes obtained by the gDNA method from a few donors, generation probabilities were computed with OLGA. TCRdb stores this immuneACCESS table with in-frame sequences only. Part of the clones is absent; in the studies checked, under half of the shortfall reflects unresolved V genes, and no reason is known for the rest. The D gene and trimming were derived from the DNA, and the V and J assignments and clone size from that table. The sample table shows under 600,000 clones, and approximately 95% are seen once. In total, the top ten clones hold under 0.065% of the sample.

In regard to this clone: No cognate antigen has been identified for it. Qualities for individual bases were not recorded, and no much larger clone is one base off.

Healthy HIV-negative adults with no recently reported acute infections or vaccinations were included as donors. All donors were Caucasian adults living in Nashville, Tennessee, USA. Magnetic negative selection was used to enrich CD4+ T cells, after which naive cells were positively selected on CD45RA and the negative fraction became the memory subset. Blood was collected by leukapheresis, and PBMCs were isolated by Ficoll-Histopaque density gradient centrifugation and then cryopreserved in liquid nitrogen vapor phase. Analytical flow cytometry was used to check the purity and quantity of every magnetically sorted T cell population. Genomic DNA was isolated from every sorted fraction and measured by UV absorbance on a Nanodrop 2000c. CDR1 and CDR2 are drawn from the germline V gene: SGHRS, YFSETQ. The CDR3, from cysteine to phenylalanine, totals 15 residues. CDR3 DNA is the only sequence kept; it has 45 bases, read in frame from the first base. Trimming costs V 0 bases and J 4 bases, and their ends lie 8 bases apart.

The chain is made from TRBV5-1 and TRBJ2-6, and possibly TRBD2, on 5 matching bases. The sequence derives from a woman under 40 in good health. Sequencing was done on a sample of naive CD4+ T cells sorted from blood. According to the study, the label for this sample's cell subset or site signals: CD45RA+ positively selected. The DNA is as follows: TGCGCCAGCAGCTTGGCGGGATGGGGGGCCAACGTCCTGACTTTC. Its translation is CASSLAGWGANVLTF.